One sample yielded the 5 T cell receptor beta chains listed below, sequenced in a study of T cell responses to AZD1222 COVID-19 vaccine. Generated by immunoSEQ multiplex PCR, the TCRdb table keeps only in-frame clones and is missing some. The repertoire consists of about 140,000 clones, with 70% to 90% occurring once and the leading ten covering about 1.9%. The sample here was peripheral blood, taken on day 0 of AZD1222 vaccination. These receptors originate from an adult in good health.

The chain carries TRBV15 and TRBJ1-2; D not resolved. The CDR3 is 15 amino acids. Trimming removed 0 bases at V and 7 bases at J, with 15 bases between. The germline CDR1 and CDR2 sequences are LNHNV and YYDKDF (reference sequence). CDR3 in DNA: TGTGCCACCAGCAGAGAGGCAGGAGCGTTAGGTGGCTACACCTTC. Translating gives CATSREAGALGGYTF.

To note about this clone: This could be a read error, since a much larger clone is one nucleotide away. The chain couples TRBV12-3 or TRBV12-4 to TRBJ1-5; D not certain. Trimming took 1 base from V and 2 from J, leaving 0 bases between them. The CDR3 consists of 12 residues. CDR3 coding DNA: TGTGCCAGCAGTTTAGGCAATCAGCCCCAGCATTTT. It codes for CASSLGNQPQHF.

The gene calls are TRBV9 and TRBJ1-6, with D possibly TRBD1 on 5 matching bases. The germline V and J ends were trimmed by 0 bases and 7 bases, with 17 bases remaining between them. The germline V gene has CDR1 SGDLS and CDR2 YYNGEE. The CDR3 spans 17 residues. The CDR3 protein is CASSVGGDLLRNSPLHF. Written as DNA, the CDR3 is TGTGCCAGCAGCGTAGGGGGGGATTTGTTGCGAAATTCACCCCTCCACTTT.

V usage is TRBV20-1 and J usage is TRBJ2-5, with TRBD2 identical over 12 bases. The CDR3 length is 17 residues. Germline assignment: CDR1 DFQATT and CDR2 SNEGSKA (reference sequence). V was pared by 3 bases and J by 4 bases, with 12 bases of the junction left unmatched. The CDR3 sequence: CSASLLAGGISPETQYF. The CDR3 nucleotides read TGCAGTGCTAGTCTGCTAGCGGGGGGGATCTCTCCAGAGACCCAGTACTTC.

The chain couples TRBV3-1 (or the pseudogene TRBV3-2) to TRBJ1-3; D is uncertain. Germline loops: CDR1 LGHDT, CDR2 YNNKEL (reference sequence). Trimming took off 0 bases at V and 4 bases at J, with 4 bases between the two ends. The CDR3 consists of 13 residues. The CDR3 sequence is CASSQDRGNTIYF. In DNA form, the CDR3 reads TGTGCCAGCAGCCAAGATCGCGGAAACACCATATATTTT.